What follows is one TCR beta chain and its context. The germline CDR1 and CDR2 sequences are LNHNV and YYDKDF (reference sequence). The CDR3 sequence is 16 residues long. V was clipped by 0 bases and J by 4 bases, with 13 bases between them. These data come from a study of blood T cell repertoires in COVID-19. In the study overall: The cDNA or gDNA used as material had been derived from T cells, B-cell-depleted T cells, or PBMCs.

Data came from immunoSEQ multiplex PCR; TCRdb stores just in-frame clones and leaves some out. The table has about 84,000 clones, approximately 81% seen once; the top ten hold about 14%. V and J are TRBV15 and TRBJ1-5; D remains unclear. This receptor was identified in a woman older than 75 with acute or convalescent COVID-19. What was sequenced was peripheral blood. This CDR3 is CATSRDLGDINQPQHF. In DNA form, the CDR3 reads TGTGCCACCAGCAGAGATCTGGGAGACATTAATCAGCCCCAGCATTTT.